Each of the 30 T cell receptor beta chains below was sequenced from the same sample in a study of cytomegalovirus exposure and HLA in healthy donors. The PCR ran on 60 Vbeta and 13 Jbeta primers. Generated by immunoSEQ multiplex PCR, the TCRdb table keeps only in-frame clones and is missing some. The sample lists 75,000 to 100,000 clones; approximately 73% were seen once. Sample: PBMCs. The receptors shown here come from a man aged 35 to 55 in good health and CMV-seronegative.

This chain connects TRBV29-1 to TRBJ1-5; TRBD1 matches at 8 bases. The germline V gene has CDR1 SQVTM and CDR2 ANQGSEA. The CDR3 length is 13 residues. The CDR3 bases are TGCAGTATAATCCAGGGGGCAGGACAGCCCCAGCATTTT. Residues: CSIIQGAGQPQHF.

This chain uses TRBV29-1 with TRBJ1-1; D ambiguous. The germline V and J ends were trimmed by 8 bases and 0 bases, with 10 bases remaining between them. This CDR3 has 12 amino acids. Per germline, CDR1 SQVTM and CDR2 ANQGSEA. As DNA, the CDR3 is TGCAGCTTGGTGCGTCTGAACACTGAAGCTTTCTTT. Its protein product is CSLVRLNTEAFF.

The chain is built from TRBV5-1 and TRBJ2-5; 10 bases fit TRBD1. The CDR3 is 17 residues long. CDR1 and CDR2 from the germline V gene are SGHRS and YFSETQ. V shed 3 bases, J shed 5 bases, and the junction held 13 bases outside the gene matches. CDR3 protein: CASSSYPGQGSVETQYF. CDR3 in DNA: TGCGCCAGCAGCTCGTACCCGGGACAGGGGTCTGTGGAGACCCAGTACTTC.

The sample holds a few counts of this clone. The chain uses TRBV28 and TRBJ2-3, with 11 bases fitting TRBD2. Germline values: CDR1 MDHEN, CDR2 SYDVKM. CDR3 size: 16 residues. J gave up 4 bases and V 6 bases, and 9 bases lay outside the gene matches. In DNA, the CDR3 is TGTGCCAGCAGCCCTTGGGGTAGCGGGGGGGCAGATACGCAGTATTTT. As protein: CASSPWGSGGADTQYF.

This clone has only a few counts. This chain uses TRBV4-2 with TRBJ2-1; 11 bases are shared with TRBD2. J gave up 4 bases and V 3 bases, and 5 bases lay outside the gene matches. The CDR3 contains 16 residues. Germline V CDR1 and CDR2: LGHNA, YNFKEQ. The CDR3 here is CASSHLSGGAYNEQFF. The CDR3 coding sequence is TGTGCCAGCAGCCACCTTAGCGGGGGGGCATACAATGAGCAGTTCTTC.

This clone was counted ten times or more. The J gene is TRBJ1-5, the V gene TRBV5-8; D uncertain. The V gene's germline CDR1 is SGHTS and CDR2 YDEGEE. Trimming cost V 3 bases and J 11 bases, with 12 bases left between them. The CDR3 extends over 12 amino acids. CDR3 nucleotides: TGTGCCAGCAGCTCCGACACGCAGGCCCAGCATTTT. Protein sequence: CASSSDTQAQHF.

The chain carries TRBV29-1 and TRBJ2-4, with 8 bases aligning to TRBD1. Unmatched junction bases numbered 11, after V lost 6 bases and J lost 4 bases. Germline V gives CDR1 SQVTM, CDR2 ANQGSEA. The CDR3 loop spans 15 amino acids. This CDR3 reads CSVALGQGWKNIQYF. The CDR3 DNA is TGCAGCGTAGCCTTAGGACAGGGTTGGAAAAACATTCAGTACTTC.

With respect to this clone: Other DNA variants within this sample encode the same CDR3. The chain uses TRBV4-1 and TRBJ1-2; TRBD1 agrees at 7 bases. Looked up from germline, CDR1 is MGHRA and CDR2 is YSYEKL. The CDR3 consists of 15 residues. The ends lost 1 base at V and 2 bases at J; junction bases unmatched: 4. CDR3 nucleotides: TGCGCCAGCAGCCAAGGAGGGGGCGCGAACTATGGCTACACCTTC. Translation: CASSQGGGANYGYTF.

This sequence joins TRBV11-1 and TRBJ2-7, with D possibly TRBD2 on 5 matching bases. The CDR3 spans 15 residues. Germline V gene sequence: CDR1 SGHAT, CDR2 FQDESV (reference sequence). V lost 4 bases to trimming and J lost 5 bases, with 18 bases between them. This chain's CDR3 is CASSYTREIFHEQYF. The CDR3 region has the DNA TGTGCCAGCAGCTACACGAGGGAGATATTCCACGAGCAGTACTTC.

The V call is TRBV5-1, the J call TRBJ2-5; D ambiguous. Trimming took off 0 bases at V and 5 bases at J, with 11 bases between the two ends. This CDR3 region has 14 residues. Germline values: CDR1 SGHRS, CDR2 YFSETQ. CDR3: CASSLALTGETQYF. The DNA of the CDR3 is TGCGCCAGCAGCTTGGCCTTAACGGGTGAGACCCAGTACTTC. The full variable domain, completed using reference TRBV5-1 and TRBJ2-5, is KAGVTQTPRYLIKTRGQQVTLSCSPISGHRSVSWYQQTPGQGLQFLFEYFSETQRNKGNFPGRFSGRQFSNSRSEMNVSTLELGDSALYLCASSLALTGETQYFGPGTRLLVL.

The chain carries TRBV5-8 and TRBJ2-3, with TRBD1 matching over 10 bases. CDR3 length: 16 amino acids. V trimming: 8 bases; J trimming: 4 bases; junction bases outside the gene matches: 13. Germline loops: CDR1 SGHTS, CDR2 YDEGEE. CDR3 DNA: TGTGCCAGGAGATCTAACAGGGACAGGGGTCCAGATACGCAGTATTTT. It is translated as CARRSNRDRGPDTQYF.

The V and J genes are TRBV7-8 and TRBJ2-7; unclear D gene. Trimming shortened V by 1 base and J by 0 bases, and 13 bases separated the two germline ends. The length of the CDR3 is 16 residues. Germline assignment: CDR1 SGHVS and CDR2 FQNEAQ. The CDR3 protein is CASSLVVATFSYEQYF. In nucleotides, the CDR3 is TGTGCCAGCAGCTTAGTGGTCGCGACTTTCTCCTACGAGCAGTACTTC.

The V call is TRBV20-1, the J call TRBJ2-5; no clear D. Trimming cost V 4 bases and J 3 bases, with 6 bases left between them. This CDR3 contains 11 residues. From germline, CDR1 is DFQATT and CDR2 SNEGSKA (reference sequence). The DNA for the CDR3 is TGCAGTGCTAAGGAGAAAGAGACCCAGTACTTC. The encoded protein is CSAKEKETQYF.

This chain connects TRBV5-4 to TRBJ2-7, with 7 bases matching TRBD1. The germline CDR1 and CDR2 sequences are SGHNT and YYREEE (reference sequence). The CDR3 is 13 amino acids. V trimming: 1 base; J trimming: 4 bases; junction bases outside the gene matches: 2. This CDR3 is CASSLNRGYEQYF. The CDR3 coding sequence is TGTGCCAGCAGCTTGAACAGGGGATACGAGCAGTACTTC.

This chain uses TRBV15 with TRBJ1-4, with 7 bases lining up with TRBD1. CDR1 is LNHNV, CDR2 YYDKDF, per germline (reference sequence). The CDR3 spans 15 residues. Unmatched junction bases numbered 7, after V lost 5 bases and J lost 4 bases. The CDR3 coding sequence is TGTGCCACCAGCCCTGGCGGACAGGTTAATGAAAAACTGTTTTTT. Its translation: CATSPGGQVNEKLFF.

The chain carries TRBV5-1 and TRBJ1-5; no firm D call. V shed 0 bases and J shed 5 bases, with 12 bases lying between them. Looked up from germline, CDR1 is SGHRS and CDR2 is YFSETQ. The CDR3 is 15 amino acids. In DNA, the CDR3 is TGCGCCAGCAGCTTGGGTGAGGGAACCCATCAGCCCCAGCATTTT. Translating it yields CASSLGEGTHQPQHF.

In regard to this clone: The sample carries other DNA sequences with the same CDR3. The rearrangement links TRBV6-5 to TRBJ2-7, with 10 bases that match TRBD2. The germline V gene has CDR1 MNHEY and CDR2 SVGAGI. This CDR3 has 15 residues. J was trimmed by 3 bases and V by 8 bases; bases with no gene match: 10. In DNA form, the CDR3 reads TGTGCCAGCCGTGCTGGGACTAGCGAGATCTACGAGCAGTACTTC. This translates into CASRAGTSEIYEQYF.

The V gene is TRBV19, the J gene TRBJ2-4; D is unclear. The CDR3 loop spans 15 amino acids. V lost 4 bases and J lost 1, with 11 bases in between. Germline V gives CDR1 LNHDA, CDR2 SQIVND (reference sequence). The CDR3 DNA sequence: TGTGCCAGTAGTAATCCAGAGGCGGCCAAAAACATTCAGTACTTC. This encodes CASSNPEAAKNIQYF.

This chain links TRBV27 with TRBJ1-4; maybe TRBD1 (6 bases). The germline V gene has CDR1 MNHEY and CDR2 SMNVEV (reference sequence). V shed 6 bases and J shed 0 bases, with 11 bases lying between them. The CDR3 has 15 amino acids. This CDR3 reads CASRGDTTTNEKLFF. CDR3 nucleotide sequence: TGTGCCAGCAGGGGGGACACTACAACTAATGAAAAACTGTTTTTT.

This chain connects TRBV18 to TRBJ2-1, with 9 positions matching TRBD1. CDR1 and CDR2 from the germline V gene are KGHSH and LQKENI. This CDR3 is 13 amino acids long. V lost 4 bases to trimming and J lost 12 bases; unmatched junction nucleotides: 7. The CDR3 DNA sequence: TGTGCCAGCTCACGGGACAGGGACATCGGGCAGTTCTTC. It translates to CASSRDRDIGQFF. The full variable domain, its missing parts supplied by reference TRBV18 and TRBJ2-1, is NAGVMQNPRHLVRRRGQEARLRCSPMKGHSHVYWYRQLPEEGLKFMVYLQKENIIDESGMPKERFSAEFPKEGPSILRIQQVVRGDSAAYFCASSRDRDIGQFFGPGTRLTVL.

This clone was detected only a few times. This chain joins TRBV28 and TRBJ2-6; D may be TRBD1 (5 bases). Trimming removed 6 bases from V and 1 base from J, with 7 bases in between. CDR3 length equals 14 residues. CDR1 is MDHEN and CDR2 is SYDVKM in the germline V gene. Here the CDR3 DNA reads TGTGCCAGCAGAGGGGTATCTGGGGCCAACGTCCTGACTTTC. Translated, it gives CASRGVSGANVLTF.

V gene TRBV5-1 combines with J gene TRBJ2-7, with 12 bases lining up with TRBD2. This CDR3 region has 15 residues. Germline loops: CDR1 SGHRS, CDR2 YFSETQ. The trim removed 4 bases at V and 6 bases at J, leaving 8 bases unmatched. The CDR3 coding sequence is TGCGCCAGCAGCACCGCTAGCGGGGGGGCGGGCGAGCAGTACTTC. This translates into CASSTASGGAGEQYF.

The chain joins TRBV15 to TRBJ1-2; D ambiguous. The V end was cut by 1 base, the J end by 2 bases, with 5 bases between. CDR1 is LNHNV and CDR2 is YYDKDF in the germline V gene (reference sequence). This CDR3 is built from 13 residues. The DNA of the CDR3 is TGTGCCACCAGCAGAGGAGCGAACTATGGCTACACCTTC. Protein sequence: CATSRGANYGYTF.

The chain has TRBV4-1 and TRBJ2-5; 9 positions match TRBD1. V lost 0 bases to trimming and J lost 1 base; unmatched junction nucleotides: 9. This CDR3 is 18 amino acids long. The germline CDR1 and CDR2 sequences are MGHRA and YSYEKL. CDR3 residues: CASSQDPYGTGSQETQYF. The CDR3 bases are TGCGCCAGCAGCCAAGATCCATACGGGACAGGGAGCCAAGAGACCCAGTACTTC.

As DNA, the CDR3 is TGTGCCAGTAGTTACAGGGGGCAGTCCTACGAGCAGTACTTC. Its protein product is CASSYRGQSYEQYF. The chain employs TRBV19 and TRBJ2-7; 9 bases agree with TRBD1. The junction had 3 bases not matched to a gene; V was cut back by 5 bases and J by 1 base. In germline, CDR1 is LNHDA, CDR2 SQIVND (reference sequence). The CDR3 length is 14 residues.

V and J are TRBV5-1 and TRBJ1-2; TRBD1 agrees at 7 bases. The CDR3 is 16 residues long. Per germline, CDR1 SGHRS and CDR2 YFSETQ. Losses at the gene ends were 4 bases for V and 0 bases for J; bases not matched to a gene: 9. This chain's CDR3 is CASSADTGDANYGYTF. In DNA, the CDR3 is TGCGCCAGCAGCGCGGATACAGGGGACGCTAACTATGGCTACACCTTC.

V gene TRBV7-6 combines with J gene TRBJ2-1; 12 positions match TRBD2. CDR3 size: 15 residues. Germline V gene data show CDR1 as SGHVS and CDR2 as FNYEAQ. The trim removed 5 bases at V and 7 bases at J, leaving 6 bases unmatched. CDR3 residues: CASSQELAGGNEQFF. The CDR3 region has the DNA TGTGCCAGCAGCCAGGAACTAGCGGGAGGAAATGAGCAGTTCTTC.

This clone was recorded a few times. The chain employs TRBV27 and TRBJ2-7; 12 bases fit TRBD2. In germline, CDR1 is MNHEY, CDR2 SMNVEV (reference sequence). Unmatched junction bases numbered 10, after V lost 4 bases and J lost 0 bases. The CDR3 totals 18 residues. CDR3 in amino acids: CASSYASGGELSSYEQYF. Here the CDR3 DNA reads TGTGCCAGCAGTTATGCTAGCGGGGGGGAACTTAGCTCCTACGAGCAGTACTTC.

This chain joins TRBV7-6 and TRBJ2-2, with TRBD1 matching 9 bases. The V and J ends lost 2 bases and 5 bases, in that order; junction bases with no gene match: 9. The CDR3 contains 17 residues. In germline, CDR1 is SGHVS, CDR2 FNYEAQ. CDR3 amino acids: CASSLSQPTGGTGELFF. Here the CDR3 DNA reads TGTGCCAGCAGCTTAAGTCAACCGACAGGGGGTACCGGGGAGCTGTTTTTT.

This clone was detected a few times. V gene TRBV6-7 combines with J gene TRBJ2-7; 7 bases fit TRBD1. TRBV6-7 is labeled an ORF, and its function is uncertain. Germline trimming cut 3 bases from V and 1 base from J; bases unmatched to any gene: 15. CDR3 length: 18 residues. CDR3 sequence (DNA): TGTGCCAGCAGTTATCCGGACAGGTCAATTACCAGATCCTACGAGCAGTACTTC. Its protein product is CASSYPDRSITRSYEQYF.